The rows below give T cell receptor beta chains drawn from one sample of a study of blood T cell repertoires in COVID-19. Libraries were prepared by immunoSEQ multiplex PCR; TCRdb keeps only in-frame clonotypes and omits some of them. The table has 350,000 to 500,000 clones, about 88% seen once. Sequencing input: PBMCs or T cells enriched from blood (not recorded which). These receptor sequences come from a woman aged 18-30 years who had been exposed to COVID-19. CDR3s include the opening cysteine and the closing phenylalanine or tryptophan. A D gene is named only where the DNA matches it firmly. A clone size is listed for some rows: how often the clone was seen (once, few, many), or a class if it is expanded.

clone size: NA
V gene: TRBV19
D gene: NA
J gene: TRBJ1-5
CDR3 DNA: TGTGCCAGTAGTATAGAGGCGGTGGCCAGCTGGAATCAGCCCCAGCATTTT
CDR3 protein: CASSIEAVASWNQPQHF

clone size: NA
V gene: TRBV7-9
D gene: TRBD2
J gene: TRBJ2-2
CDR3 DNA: TGTGCCAGCACCAAGCCCACGGGAGGTTATAGCGGGGAGCTGTTTTTT
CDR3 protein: CASTKPTGGYSGELFF

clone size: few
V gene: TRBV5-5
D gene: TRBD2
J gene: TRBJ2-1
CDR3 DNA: TGTGCCAGCAGCCTCACGACGAGCGGGAGGCACCATGAGCAGTTCTTC
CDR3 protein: CASSLTTSGRHHEQFF

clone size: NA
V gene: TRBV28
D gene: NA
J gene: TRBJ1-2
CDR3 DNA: TGTGCCAGCAGTTTCCTAAACTATGGCTACACCTTC
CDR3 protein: CASSFLNYGYTF

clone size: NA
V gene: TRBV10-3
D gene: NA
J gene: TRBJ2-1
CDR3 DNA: TGTGCCATCAGTGAGTCGAATAGCCCGCCAGTGGTCAATGAGCAGTTCTTC
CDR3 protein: CAISESNSPPVVNEQFF

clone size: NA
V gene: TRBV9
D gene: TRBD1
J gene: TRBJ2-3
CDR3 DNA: TGTGCCAGCAGCCCGTCGACAGGGCCCATTGCAGATACGCAGTATTTT
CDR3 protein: CASSPSTGPIADTQYF

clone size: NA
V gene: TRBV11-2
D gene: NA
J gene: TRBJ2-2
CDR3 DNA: TGTGCCAGCAGCTCGGGACTCTCGAACACCGGGGAGCTGTTTTTT
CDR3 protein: CASSSGLSNTGELFF

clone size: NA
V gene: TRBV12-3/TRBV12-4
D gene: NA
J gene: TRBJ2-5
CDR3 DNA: TGTGCCAGCAGTTTCTACCAAGAGACCCAGTACTTC
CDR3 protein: CASSFYQETQYF

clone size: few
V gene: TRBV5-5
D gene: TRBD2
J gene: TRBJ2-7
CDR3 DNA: TGTGCCAGCAAGGATAGCGGGAGGGCCGAGTACGAGCAGTACTTC
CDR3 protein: CASKDSGRAEYEQYF

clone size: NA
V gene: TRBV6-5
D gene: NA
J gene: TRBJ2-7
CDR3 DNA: TGTGCCAGCAATTTGGACGGGACTCTACGAAAACAGTACTTC
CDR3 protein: CASNLDGTLRKQYF

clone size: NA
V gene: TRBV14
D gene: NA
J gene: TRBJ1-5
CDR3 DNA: TGTGCCAGCAGCTTACCAAGGGAAGGGGAATGTCAGCCCCAGCATTTT
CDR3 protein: CASSLPREGECQPQHF

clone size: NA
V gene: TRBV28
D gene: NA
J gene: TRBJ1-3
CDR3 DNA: TGTGCCAGCAGTTTATTTGGGAGGTCTGGAAACACCATATATTTT
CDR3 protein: CASSLFGRSGNTIYF

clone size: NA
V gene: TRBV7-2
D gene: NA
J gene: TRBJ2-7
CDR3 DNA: TGTGCCAGCAGCCCCAAAGACCCGGGTATTAACGAGCAGTACTTC
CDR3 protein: CASSPKDPGINEQYF

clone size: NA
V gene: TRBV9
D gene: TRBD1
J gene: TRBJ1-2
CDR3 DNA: TGTGCCAGCAGCGTAGGTTGGGACAGGAGTAACTATGGCTACACCTTC
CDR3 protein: CASSVGWDRSNYGYTF

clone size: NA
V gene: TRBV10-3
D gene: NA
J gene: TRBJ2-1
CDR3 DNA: TGTGCCATCACCCCGGGTTGGCACCAGAATGAGCAGTTCTTC
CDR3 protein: CAITPGWHQNEQFF

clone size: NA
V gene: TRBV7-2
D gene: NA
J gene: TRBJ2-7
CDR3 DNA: TGTGCCAGCAGCGCAAGACCAGGGGGGCCCTACGAGCAGTACTTC
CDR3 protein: CASSARPGGPYEQYF

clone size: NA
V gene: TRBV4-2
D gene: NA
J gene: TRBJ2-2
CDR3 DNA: TGTGCCAGCAGCGGGACGGGAGACACCGGGGAGCTGTTTTTT
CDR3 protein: CASSGTGDTGELFF